A single sample is the source of the 10 T cell receptor beta chains below, sequenced in a study of neurological immune-mediated disorders. TCRdb ran MiXCR on the 5' RACE reads and lists one entry per CDR3 protein. The sample consists of around 16,000 distinct CDR3 sequences, roughly 3.2% of them appearing once. The sequenced sample was CD8+ T cells from blood. These receptors were collected from a middle-aged woman in good health.

This clonotype was seen ten or more times. The chain uses TRBV27 and TRBJ1-5; D call uncertain. The V gene lost 3 bases and the J gene lost 3 bases, with 9 bases spanning the gap. Germline CDR1 and CDR2: MNHEY and SMNVEV (reference sequence). The CDR3 spans 14 residues. CDR3 sequence reads: CASSLGQFNQPQHF. As DNA, the CDR3 is TGTGCCAGCAGTTTGGGTCAGTTCAATCAGCCCCAGCATTTT.

This clonotype was picked up many times. The V gene is TRBV14, the J gene TRBJ2-1; the D gene is possibly TRBD2 (5 bases). The CDR3 is 16 residues long. Germline CDR1 SGHDN, CDR2 FVKESK. The ends were cut back, 0 bases at V and 0 bases at J, with 9 bases in the middle. The CDR3 here is CASSQDGERSYNEQFF. DNA for the CDR3: TGTGCCAGCAGCCAAGACGGGGAGCGCTCCTACAATGAGCAGTTCTTC.

This clonotype was observed at least ten times. The J gene is TRBJ2-1, the V gene TRBV7-9, with unresolved D. Germline CDR1 is SEHNR and CDR2 is FQNEAQ (reference sequence). This CDR3 comprises 16 residues. V shed 1 base and J shed 0 bases, with 10 bases lying between them. The CDR3 coding sequence is TGTGCCAGCAGCTTAGGCCACCAAACCTCCTACAATGAGCAGTTCTTC. Its translation: CASSLGHQTSYNEQFF.

This clonotype was seen ten or more times. The chain uses TRBV20-1 and TRBJ2-1, with D possibly TRBD2 on 5 matching bases. The CDR3 consists of 13 residues. V shed 6 bases and J shed 6 bases, with 15 bases lying between them. Germline CDR1 is DFQATT and CDR2 is SNEGSKA (reference sequence). The CDR3: CSAKPYSANEQFF. In DNA, the CDR3 is TGCAGTGCCAAACCCTATAGCGCCAATGAGCAGTTCTTC.

This clonotype was recorded many times. The V call is TRBV3-1, the J call TRBJ1-1; a possible D gene is TRBD1 (5 bases). The CDR3 has 15 residues. V lost 2 bases and J 1 base, leaving 11 bases between the germline ends. The germline gives CDR1 LGHDT, CDR2 YNNKEL (reference sequence). CDR3 residues: CASSQSYGANTEAFF. The CDR3 DNA is TGTGCCAGCAGCCAAAGCTACGGGGCGAACACTGAAGCTTTCTTT.

The chain has TRBV7-6 and TRBJ2-7; D may be TRBD1 (6 bases). The CDR3 has 13 amino acids. V gave up 4 bases and J gave up 4 bases, with 11 bases separating them. The germline CDR1 and CDR2 sequences are SGHVS and FNYEAQ. The CDR3 DNA follows: TGTGCCAGCAGCTGGGGGCCGGAGTACGAGCAGTACTTC. This translates into CASSWGPEYEQYF.

This clonotype came up many times. The chain employs TRBV15 and TRBJ2-1; a possible D gene is TRBD1 (5 bases). There are 13 residues in the CDR3. Trimming removed 5 bases from V and 2 bases from J, with 7 bases in between. Germline V CDR1 and CDR2: LNHNV, YYDKDF (reference sequence). The CDR3 protein is CATSRTTYNEQFF. The CDR3 coding sequence is TGTGCCACCAGCCGGACAACCTACAATGAGCAGTTCTTC.

This chain joins TRBV5-1 and TRBJ2-7; 7 positions match TRBD1. Germline-derived CDR1 and CDR2 are SGHRS and YFSETQ. The V segment lost 4 bases and the J segment 3 bases; nucleotides outside the gene matches: 1. The CDR3 is 12 amino acids. Here the CDR3 DNA reads TGCGCCAGCAGCAGACAGGGCTACGAGCAGTACTTC. It translates to CASSRQGYEQYF.

This clonotype has a count of ten or more. The chain joins TRBV20-1 to TRBJ2-7, with 10 bases fitting TRBD2. There are 15 residues in the CDR3. The V gene's germline CDR1 is DFQATT and CDR2 SNEGSKA (reference sequence). CDR3 region: CSTETTSGISYEQYF. The CDR3 DNA follows: TGCAGCACAGAAACCACTAGCGGGATCTCCTACGAGCAGTACTTC.

In this sample, this clonotype turned up many times. The rearrangement joins TRBV20-1 to TRBJ2-7; 10 bases map to TRBD2. Trimming at V came to 0 bases and at J to 3 bases, leaving 2 bases not matched to a gene. Per the germline V gene, CDR1 is DFQATT and CDR2 is SNEGSKA (reference sequence). The CDR3 has 14 residues. As DNA, the CDR3 is TGCAGTGCTAGAGATATAGCGGGAGGCTACGAGCAGTACTTC. This gives the protein CSARDIAGGYEQYF.